The clone carrying this TCR beta chain is a singleton in its sample. Assay used: immunoSEQ multiplex PCR; TCRdb lists only in-frame clones, some missing. Among about 49,000 clones listed, approximately 50% were seen once. Trimming took 7 bases from V and 1 from J, leaving 19 bases between them. The CDR3 totals 16 residues. Germline V lookup: CDR1 MNHEY, CDR2 SMNVEV (reference sequence). These data belong to a study of cytotoxic CD8 clonotypes in ibrutinib-treated CLL. This sequence joins TRBV27 and TRBJ1-1; tentatively, D is TRBD1 (5 bases). The source of this sequence is a human donor with chronic lymphocytic leukemia. This specimen consisted of PBMCs, obtained after 12 months of ibrutinib treatment. CDR3 protein: CASTPLQGRTNTEAFF. In nucleotides, the CDR3 is TGTGCCAGCACCCCCCTCCAGGGCAGGACGAACACTGAAGCTTTCTTT.